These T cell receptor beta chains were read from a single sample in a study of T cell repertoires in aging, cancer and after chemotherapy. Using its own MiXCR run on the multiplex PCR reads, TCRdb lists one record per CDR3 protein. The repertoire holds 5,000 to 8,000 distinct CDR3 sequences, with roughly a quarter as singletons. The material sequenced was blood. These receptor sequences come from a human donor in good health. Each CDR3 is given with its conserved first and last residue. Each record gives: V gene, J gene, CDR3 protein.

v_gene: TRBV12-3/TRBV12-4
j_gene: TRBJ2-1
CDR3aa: CASSPGTGFRNEQFF

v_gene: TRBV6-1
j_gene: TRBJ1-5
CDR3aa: CASSEGAFNQPQHF

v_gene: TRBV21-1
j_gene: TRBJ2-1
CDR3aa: CASSKGGFEDIRSEQFF

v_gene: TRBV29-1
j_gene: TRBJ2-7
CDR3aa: CSVYPPDRNEQYF

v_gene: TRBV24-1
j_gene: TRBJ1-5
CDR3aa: CATSERAYQPQHF

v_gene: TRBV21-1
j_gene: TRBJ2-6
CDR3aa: CASSKTARTISSGANVLTF

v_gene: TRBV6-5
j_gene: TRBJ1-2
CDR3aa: CASSRTASAGYTF

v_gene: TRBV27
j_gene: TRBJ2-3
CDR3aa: CASSPQEGLTDTQYF

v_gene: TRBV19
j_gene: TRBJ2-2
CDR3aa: CASTWGTNTGELFF

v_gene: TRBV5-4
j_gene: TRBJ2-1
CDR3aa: CASSLASTEDEQFF

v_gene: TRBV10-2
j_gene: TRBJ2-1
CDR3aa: CASSDVRYLGLPRYEQFF

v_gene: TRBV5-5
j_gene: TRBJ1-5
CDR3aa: CASSFGQLNQPQHF

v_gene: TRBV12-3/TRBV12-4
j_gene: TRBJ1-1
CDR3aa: CASSLAFGVEAFF

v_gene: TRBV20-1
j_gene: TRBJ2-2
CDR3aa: CSARMGTGGIGELFF

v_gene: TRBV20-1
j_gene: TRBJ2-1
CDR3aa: CSAYSGRPAYNEQFF

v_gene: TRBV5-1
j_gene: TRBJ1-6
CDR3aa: CASSSSARDHNSPLHF

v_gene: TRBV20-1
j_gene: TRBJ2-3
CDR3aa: CSATRVNTDTQYF

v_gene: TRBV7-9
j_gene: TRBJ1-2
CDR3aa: CASSFALTDNYGYTF

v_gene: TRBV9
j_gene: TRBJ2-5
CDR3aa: CASSPLAGLGPETQYF

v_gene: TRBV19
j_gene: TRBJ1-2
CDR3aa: CASSIITGAIHNYGYTF

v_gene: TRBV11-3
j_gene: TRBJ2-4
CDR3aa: CASSSGQGDIQYF

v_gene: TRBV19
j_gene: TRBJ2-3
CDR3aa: CASSNLAGVRQYF

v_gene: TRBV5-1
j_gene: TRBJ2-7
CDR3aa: CASTLGWQGYEQYF

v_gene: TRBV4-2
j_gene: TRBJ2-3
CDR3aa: CASSQGLAGAGTDTQYF

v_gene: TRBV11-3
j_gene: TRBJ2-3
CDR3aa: CASRRGSTDTQYF

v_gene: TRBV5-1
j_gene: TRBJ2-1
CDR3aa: CASSLDAGGLYNEQFF

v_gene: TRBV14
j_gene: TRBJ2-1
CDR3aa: CASSLSGTVNEQFF

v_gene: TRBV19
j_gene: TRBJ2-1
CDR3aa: CASSRREGQARSQFF

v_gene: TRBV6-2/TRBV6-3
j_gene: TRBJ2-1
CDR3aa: CASSYVKISGPGIPYNEQFF

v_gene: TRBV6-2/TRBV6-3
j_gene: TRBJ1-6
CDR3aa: CASRSTGAGSPLHF

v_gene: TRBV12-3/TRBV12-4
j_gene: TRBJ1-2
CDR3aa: CASSYGTVNYGYTF

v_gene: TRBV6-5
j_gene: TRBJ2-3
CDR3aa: CASRTYTDTQYF

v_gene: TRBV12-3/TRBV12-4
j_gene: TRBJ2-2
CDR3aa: CASSPLTGTSWGINTGELFF

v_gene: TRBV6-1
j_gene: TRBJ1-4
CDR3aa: CASRPGRGEGTNEKLFF

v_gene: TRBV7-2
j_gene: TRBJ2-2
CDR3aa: CASTNTGELFF

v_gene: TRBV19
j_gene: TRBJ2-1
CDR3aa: CASSYAGTSSYNEQFF

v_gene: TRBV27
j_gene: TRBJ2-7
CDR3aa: CASSLSELNEQYF

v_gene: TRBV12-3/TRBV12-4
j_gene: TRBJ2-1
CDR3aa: CASSHNRYNEQFF

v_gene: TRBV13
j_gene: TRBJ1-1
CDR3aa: CASSFFPGQGVGGAFF

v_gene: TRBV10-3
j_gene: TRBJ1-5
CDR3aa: CAISESIYQENSQHF

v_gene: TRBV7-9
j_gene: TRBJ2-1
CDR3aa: CASSRVEQFF

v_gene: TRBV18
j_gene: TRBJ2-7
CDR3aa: CASSPPDRTYEQYF

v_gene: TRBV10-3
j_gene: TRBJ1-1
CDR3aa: CASNREENTEAFF

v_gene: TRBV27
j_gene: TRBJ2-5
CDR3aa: CASSLSGVGTQYF

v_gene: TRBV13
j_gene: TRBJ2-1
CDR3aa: CASSLETGPDIF

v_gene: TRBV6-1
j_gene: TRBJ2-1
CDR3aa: CASSEWTSGSNEQFF

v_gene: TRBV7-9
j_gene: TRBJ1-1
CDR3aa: CASSPQGLVTEAFF

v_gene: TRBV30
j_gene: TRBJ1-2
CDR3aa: CAWSVRRLGALSF

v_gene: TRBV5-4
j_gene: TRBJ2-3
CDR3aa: CASSFVGRPPDTQYF

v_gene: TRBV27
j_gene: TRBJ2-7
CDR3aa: CASSPGTGGLEQYF

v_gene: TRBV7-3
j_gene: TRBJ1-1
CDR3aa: CAQQGDTEAFF

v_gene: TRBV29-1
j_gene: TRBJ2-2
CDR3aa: CSVEREVNTGELFF

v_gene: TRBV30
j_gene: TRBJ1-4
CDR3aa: CAWSVTGLVEKLFF

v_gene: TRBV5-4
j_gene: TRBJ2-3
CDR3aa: CASSPTSGRGAGDTQYF

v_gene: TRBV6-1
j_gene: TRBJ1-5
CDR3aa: CASSGERNQPQHF

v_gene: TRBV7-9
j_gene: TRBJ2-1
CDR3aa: CASSLEVYTSYNEQFF

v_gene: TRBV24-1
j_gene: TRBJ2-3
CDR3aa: CATSDAGLTDTQYF